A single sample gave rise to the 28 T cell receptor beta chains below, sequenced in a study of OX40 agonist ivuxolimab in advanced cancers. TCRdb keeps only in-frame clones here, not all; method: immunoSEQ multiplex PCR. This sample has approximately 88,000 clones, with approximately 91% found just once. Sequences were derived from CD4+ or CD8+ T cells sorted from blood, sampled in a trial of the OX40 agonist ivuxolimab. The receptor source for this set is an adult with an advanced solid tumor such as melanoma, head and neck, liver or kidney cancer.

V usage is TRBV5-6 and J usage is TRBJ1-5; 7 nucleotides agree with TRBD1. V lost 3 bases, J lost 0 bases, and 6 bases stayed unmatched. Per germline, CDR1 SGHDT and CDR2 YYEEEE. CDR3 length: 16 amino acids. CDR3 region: CASSSQGINSNQPQHF. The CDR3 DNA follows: TGTGCCAGCAGCTCACAGGGGATTAATAGCAATCAGCCCCAGCATTTT.

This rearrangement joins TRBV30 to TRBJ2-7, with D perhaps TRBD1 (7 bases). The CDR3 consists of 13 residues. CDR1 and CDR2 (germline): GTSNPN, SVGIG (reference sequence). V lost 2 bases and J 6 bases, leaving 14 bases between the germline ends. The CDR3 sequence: CAWSRRGAGEQYF. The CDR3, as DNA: TGTGCCTGGAGTCGCAGGGGGGCGGGCGAGCAGTACTTC.

Written as DNA, the CDR3 is TGTGCCAGTAGTTTCGGCAGGGGGGGGACTGAAGCTTTCTTT. It is translated as CASSFGRGGTEAFF. The V gene is TRBV19, the J gene TRBJ1-1, with 7 bases that match TRBD1. Germline CDR1 is LNHDA and CDR2 is SQIVND (reference sequence). V lost 5 bases and J lost 5; bases outside the gene matches: 8. This CDR3 is built from 14 residues.

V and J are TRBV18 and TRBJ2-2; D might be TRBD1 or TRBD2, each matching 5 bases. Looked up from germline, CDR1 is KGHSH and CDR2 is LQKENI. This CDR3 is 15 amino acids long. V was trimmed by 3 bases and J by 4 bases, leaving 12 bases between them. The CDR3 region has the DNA TGTGCCAGCTCACCCAACGAGGGACCCACCGGGGAGCTGTTTTTT. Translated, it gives CASSPNEGPTGELFF.

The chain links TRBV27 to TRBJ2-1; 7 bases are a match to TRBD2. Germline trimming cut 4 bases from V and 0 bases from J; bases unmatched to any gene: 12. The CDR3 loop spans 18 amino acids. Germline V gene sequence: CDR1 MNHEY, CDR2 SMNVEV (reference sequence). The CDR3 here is CASSSPSGVLSSYNEQFF. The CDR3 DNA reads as TGTGCCAGCAGTTCCCCCAGCGGGGTTCTCAGCTCCTACAATGAGCAGTTCTTC.

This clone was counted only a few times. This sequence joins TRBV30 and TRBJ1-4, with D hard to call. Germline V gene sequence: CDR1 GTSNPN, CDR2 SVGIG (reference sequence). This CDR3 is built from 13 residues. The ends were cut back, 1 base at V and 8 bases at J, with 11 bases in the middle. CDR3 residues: CAWSGDLGEKLFF. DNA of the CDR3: TGTGCCTGGAGTGGAGATCTTGGGGAAAAACTGTTTTTT.

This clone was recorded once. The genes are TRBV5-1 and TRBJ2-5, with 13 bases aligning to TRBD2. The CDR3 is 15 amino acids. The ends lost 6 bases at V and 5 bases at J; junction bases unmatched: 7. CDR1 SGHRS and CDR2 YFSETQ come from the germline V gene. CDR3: CASKGLAGARETQYF. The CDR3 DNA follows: TGCGCCAGCAAAGGACTAGCGGGGGCACGGGAGACCCAGTACTTC.

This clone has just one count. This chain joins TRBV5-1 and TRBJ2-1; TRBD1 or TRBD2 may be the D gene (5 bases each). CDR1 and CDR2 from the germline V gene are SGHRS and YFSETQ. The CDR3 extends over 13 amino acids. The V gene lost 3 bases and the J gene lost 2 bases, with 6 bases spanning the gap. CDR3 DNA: TGCGCCAGCAGCTCGGGACCCTACAATGAGCAGTTCTTC. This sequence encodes CASSSGPYNEQFF.

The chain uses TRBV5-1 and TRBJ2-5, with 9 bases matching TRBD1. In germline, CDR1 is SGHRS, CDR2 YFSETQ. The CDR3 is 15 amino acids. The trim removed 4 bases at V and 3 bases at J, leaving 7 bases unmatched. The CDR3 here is CASSREQGAEETQYF. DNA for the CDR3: TGCGCCAGCAGCCGTGAACAGGGGGCTGAAGAGACCCAGTACTTC.

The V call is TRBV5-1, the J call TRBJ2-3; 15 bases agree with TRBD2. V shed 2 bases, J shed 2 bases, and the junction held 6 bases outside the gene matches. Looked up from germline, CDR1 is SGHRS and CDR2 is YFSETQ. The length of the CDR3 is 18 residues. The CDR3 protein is CASSFGLAGGPVTDTQYF. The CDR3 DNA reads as TGCGCCAGCAGCTTCGGACTAGCGGGGGGGCCGGTCACAGATACGCAGTATTTT. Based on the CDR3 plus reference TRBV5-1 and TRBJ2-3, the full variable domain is KAGVTQTPRYLIKTRGQQVTLSCSPISGHRSVSWYQQTPGQGLQFLFEYFSETQRNKGNFPGRFSGRQFSNSRSEMNVSTLELGDSALYLCASSFGLAGGPVTDTQYFGPGTRLTVL.

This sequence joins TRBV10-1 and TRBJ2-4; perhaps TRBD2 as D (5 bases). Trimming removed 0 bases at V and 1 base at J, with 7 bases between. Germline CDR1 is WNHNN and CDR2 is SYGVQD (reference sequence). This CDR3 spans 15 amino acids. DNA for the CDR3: TGCGCCAGCAGTGAGTCTTCGGGGGCCAAAAACATTCAGTACTTC. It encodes CASSESSGAKNIQYF.

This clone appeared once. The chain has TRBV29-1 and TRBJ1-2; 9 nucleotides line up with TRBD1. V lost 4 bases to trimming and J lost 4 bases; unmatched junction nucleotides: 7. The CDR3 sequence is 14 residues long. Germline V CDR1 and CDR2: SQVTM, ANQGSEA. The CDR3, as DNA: TGCAGCGTTGTAGTACAGGGGGCTGCCTATGGCTACACCTTC. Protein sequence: CSVVVQGAAYGYTF.

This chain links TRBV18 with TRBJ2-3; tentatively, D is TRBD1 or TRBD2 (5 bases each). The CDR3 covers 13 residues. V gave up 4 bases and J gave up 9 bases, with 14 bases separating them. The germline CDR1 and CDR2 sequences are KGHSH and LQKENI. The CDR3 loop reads CASSLELGETQYF. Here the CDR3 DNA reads TGTGCCAGCTCACTGGAGCTGGGGGAAACGCAGTATTTT.

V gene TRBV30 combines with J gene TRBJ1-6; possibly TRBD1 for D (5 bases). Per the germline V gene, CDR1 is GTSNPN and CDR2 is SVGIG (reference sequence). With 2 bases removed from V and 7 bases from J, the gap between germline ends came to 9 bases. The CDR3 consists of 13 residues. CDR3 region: CAWSRGRNSPLHF. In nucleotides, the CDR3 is TGTGCCTGGAGTCGGGGCCGGAATTCACCCCTCCACTTT.

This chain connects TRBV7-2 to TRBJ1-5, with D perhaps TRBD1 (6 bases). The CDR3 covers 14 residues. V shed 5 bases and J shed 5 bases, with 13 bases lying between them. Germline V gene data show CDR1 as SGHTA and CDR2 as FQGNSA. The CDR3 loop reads CASSLTGSHQPQHF. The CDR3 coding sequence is TGTGCCAGCAGCCTTACAGGGTCCCATCAGCCCCAGCATTTT.

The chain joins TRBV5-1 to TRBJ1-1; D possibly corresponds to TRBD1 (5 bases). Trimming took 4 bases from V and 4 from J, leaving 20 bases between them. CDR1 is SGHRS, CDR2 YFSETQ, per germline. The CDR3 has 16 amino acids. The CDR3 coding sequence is TGCGCCAGCAGCCCCGGACCCTCTGGGGGAAGCACTGAAGCTTTCTTT. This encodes CASSPGPSGGSTEAFF.

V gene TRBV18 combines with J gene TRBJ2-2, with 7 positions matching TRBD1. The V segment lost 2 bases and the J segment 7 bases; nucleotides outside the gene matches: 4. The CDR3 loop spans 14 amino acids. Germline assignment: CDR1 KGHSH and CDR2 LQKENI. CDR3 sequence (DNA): TGTGCCAGCTCACCAGGGACAGCTGTCGGGGAGCTGTTTTTT. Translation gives CASSPGTAVGELFF.

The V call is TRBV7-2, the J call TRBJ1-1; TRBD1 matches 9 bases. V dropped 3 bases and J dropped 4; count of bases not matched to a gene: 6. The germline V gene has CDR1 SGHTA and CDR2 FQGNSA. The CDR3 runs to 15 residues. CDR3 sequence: CASSFGDRVFTEAFF. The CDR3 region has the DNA TGTGCCAGCAGCTTTGGGGACAGGGTCTTCACTGAAGCTTTCTTT.

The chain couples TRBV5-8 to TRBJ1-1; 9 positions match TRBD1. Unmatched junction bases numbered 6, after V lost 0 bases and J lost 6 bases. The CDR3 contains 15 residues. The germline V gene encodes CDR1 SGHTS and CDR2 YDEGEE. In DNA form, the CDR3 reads TGTGCCAGCAGCTTGGCCGGGACAGGGTACGCTGAAGCTTTCTTT. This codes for CASSLAGTGYAEAFF.

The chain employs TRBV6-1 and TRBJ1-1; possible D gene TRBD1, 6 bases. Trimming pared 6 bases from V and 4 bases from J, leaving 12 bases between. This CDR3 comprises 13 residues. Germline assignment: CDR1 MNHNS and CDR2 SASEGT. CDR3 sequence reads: CASRIRDITEAFF. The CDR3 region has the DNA TGTGCCAGCAGGATCCGGGACATCACTGAAGCTTTCTTT.

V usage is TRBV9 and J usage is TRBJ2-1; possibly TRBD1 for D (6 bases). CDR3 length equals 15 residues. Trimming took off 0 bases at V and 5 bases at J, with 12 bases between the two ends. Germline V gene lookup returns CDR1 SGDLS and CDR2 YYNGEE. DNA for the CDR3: TGTGCCAGCAGCGTAGGGCAGGGGCGTCACAATGAGCAGTTCTTC. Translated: CASSVGQGRHNEQFF.

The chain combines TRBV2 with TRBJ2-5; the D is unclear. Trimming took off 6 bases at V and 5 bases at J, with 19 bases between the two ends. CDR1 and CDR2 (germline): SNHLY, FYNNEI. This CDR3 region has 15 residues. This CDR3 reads CASRNITFSPETQYF. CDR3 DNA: TGTGCCAGCAGAAACATCACTTTCTCCCCCGAGACCCAGTACTTC. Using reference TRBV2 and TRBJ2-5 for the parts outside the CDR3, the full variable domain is EPEVTQTPSHQVTQMGQEVILRCVPISNHLYFYWYRQILGQKVEFLVSFYNNEISEKSEIFDDQFSVERPDGSNFTLKIRSTKLEDSAMYFCASRNITFSPETQYFGPGTRLLVL.

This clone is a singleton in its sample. The CDR3 here is CASGLLGVGYEQYF. Written as DNA, the CDR3 is TGTGCTAGTGGTTTACTAGGGGTGGGGTACGAGCAGTACTTC. The chain has TRBV12-5 and TRBJ2-7; perhaps D is TRBD1 or TRBD2 (5 bases each). The CDR3 contains 14 residues. Germline CDR1 is LGHNT and CDR2 is FRNRAP. V lost 3 bases and J lost 4, with 13 bases in between.

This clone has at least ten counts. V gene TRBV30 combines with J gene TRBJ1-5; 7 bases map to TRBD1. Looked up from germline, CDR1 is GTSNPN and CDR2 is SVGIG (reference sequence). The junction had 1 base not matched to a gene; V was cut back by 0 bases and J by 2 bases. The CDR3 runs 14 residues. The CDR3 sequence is CAWSVGQGNQPQHF. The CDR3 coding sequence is TGTGCCTGGAGTGTAGGACAGGGCAATCAGCCCCAGCATTTT.

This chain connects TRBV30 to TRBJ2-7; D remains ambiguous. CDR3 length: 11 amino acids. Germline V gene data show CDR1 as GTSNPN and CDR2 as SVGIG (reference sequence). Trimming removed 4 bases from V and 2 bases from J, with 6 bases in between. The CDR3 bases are TGTGCCTGGACTGGGACCTACGAGCAGTACTTC. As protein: CAWTGTYEQYF.

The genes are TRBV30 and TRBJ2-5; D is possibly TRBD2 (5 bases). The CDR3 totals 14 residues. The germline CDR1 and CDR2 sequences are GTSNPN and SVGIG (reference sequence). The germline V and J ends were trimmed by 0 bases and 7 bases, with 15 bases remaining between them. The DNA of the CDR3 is TGTGCCTGGAGTGTAGAGAGGGTGGTGGGGACCCAGTACTTC. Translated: CAWSVERVVGTQYF.

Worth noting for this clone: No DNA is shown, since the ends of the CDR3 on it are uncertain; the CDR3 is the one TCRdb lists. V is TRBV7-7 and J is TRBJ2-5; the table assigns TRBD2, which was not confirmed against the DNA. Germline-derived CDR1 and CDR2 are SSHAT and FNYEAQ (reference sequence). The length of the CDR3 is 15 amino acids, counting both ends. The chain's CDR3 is CASSLSSVRGETQYF.

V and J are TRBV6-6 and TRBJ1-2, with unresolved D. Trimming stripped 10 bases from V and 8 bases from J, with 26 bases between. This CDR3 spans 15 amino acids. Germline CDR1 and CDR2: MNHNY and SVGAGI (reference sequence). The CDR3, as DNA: TGTGCCACCCAAAGAGGGCTCGACACCTATCAAGGCTACACCTTC. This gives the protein CATQRGLDTYQGYTF.